This T cell receptor beta chain comes out of a study of blood T cell repertoires in COVID-19. In the study overall: Both acute and convalescent COVID-19 samples were obtained from the United States, Italy and Spain. PBMCs, B-cell-depleted T cells, or T cells were the source of the cDNA or gDNA that made up the material.

How the authors handled the data: Reference gene primer amplification yielded estimated nucleated cell counts. Repertoires were generated with immunoSEQ multiplex PCR, while TCRdb's copy carries only in-frame clones and drops some. That table furnishes V, J and clone size, whereas the DNA furnished D and trimming. The table has approximately 220,000 clones, around four fifths seen once. In germline, CDR1 is LNHDA, CDR2 SQIVND (reference sequence). The CDR3 is 15 amino acids. Deletions cut 4 bases from V and 6 bases from J, with 18 bases between. The clonotype originates from a man aged 40-49 years with acute or convalescent COVID-19. This rearrangement joins TRBV19 to TRBJ1-1; D call uncertain. The sequenced material came from peripheral blood. CDR3 amino acids: CASSSGVVRHAEAFF. The DNA of the CDR3 is TGTGCCAGTAGTAGCGGGGTCGTTCGCCACGCTGAAGCTTTCTTT. Using reference TRBV19 and TRBJ1-1 for the parts outside the CDR3, the full variable domain is DGGITQSPKYLFRKEGQNVTLSCEQNLNHDAMYWYRQDPGQGLRLIYYSQIVNDFQKGDIAEGYSVSREKKESFPLTVTSAQKNPTAFYLCASSSGVVRHAEAFFGQGTRLTVV.